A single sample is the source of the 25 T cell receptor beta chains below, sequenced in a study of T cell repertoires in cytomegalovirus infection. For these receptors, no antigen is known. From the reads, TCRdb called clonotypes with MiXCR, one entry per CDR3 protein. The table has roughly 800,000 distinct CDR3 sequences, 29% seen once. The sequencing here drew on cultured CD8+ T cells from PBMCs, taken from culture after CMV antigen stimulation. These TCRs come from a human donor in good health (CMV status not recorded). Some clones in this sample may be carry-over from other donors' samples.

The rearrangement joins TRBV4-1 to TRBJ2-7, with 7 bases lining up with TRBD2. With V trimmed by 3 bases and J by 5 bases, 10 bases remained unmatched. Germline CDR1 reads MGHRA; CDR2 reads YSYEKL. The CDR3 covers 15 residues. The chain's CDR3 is CASSHLPGGYDEQYF. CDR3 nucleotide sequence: TGCGCCAGCAGCCACCTCCCCGGGGGGTACGACGAGCAGTACTTC.

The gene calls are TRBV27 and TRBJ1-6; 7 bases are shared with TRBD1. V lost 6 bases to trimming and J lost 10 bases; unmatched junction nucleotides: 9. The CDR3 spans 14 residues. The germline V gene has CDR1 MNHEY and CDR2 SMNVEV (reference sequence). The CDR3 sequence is CASSPGTELSPLHF. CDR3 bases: TGTGCCAGCAGCCCCGGGACAGAACTCTCACCCCTCCACTTT.

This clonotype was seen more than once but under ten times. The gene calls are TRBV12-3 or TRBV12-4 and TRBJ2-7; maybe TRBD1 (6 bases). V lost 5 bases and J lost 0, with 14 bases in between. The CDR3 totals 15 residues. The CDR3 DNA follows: TGTGCCAGCAGTCCAACAGGGCCAAGCTCCTACGAGCAGTACTTC. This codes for CASSPTGPSSYEQYF.

CDR3 sequence reads: CSARAMGAGTIYEQYF. DNA of the CDR3: TGCAGTGCTAGAGCAATGGGAGCGGGGACTATCTACGAGCAGTACTTC. V usage is TRBV20-1 and J usage is TRBJ2-7; 7 bases match TRBD2. Trimming at V came to 1 base and at J to 3 bases, leaving 12 bases not matched to a gene. Per the germline V gene, CDR1 is DFQATT and CDR2 is SNEGSKA (reference sequence). CDR3 size: 16 residues.

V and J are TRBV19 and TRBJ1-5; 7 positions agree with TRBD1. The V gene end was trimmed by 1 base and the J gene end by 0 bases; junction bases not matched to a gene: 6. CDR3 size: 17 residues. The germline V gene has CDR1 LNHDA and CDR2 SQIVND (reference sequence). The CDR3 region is CASSIGDRVGSNQPQHF. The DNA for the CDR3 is TGTGCCAGTAGTATAGGTGACAGGGTTGGTAGCAATCAGCCCCAGCATTTT.

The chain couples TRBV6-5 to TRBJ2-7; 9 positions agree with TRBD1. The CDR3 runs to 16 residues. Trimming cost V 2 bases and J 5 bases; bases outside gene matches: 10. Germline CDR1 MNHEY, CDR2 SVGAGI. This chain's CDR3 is CASSYKQGAHINEQYV. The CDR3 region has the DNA TGTGCCAGCAGTTACAAACAGGGGGCACACATCAACGAGCAGTACGTC.

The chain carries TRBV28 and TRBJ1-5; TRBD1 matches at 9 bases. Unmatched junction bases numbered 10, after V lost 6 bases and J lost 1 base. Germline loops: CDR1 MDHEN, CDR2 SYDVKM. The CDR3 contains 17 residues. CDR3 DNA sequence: TGTGCCAGCAGAGATGGGACAGGGTGGAAAAGCAATCAGCCCCAGCATTTT. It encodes CASRDGTGWKSNQPQHF.

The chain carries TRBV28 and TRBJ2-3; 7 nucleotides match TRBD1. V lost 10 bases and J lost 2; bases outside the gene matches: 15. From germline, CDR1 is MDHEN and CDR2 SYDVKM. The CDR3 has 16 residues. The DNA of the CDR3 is TGTGCCACCTTCCCCGCCGGGACAGTAGCCACAGATACGCAGTATTTT. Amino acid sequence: CATFPAGTVATDTQYF. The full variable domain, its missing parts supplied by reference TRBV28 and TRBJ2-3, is DVKVTQSSRYLVKRTGEKVFLECVQDMDHENMFWYRQDPGLGLRLIYFSYDVKMKEKGDIPEGYSVSREKKERFSLILESASTNQTSMYLCATFPAGTVATDTQYFGPGTRLTVL.

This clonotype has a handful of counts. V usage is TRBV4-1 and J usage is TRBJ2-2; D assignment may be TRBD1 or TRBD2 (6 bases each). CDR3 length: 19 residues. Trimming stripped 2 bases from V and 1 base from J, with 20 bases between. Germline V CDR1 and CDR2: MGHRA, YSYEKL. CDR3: CASSQTPFLGGMNTGELFF. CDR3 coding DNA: TGCGCCAGCAGCCAAACCCCGTTTCTAGGGGGGATGAACACCGGGGAGCTGTTTTTT.

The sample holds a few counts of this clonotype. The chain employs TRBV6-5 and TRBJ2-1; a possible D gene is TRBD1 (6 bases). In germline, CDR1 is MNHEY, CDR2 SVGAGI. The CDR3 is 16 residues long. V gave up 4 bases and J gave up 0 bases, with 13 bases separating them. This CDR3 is CASSSSGVFSYNEQFF. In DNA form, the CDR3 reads TGTGCCAGCAGTTCTTCAGGGGTCTTCTCCTACAATGAGCAGTTCTTC.

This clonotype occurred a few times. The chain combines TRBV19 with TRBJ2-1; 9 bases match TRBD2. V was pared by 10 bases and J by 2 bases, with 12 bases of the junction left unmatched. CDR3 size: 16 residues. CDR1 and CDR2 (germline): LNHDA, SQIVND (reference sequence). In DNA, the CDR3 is TGTGCCACTACCCACCAGACTAGCGGACCCTACAATGAGCAGTTCTTC. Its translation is CATTHQTSGPYNEQFF.

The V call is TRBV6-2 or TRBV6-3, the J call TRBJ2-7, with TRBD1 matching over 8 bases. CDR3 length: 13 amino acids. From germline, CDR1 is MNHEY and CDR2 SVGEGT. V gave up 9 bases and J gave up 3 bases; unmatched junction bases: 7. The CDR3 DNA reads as TGTGCCAGTCAATCAGGGGGCATCTACGAGCAGTACGTC. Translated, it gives CASQSGGIYEQYV.

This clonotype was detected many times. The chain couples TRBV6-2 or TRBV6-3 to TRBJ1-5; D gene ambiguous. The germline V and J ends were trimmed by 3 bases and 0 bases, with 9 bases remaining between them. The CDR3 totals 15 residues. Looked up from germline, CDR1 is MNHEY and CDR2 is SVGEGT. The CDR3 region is CASSYLSNSNQPQHF. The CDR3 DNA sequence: TGTGCCAGCAGTTATCTGTCTAATAGCAATCAGCCCCAGCATTTT.

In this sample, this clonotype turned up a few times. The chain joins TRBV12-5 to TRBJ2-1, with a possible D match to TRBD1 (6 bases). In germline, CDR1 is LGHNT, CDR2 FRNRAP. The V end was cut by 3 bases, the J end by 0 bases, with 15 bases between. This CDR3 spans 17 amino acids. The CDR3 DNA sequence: TGTGCTAGTGGTTTCCCGACAGGCCCCCGCTCCTACAATGAGCAGTTCTTC. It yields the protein CASGFPTGPRSYNEQFF.

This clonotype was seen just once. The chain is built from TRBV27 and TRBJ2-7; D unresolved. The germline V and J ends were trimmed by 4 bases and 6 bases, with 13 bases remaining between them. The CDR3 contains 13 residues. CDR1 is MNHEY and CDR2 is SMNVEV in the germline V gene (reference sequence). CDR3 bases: TGTGCCAGCAGTTCCCCTCCTCTGGGCGAGCAGTACGTC. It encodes CASSSPPLGEQYV.

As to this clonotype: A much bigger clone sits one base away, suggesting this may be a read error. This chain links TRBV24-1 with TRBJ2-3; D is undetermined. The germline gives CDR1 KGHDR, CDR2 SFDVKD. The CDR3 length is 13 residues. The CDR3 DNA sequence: TGTACCACCAGTGATTGGGACACAGATACGCAGTATTTT. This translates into CTTSDWDTDTQYF.

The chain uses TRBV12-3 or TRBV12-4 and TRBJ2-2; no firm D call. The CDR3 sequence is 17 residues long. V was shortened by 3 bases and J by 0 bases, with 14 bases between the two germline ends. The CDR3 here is CASSFLEGRANTGELFF. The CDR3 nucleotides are TGTGCCAGCAGTTTTCTCGAAGGGCGAGCGAACACCGGGGAGCTGTTTTTT.

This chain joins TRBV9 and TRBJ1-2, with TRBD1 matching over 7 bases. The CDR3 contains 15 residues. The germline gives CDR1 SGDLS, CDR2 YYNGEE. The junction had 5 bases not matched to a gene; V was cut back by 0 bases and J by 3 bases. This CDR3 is CASSVVGGGHYGYTF. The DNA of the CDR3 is TGTGCCAGCAGCGTAGTTGGAGGGGGCCACTATGGCTACACCTTC.

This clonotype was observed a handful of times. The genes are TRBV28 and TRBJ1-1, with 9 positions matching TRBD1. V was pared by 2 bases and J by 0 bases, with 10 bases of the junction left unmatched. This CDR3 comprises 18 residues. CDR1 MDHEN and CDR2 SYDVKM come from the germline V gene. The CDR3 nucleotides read TGTGCCAGCAGTTTAACCTCCTCGCGGACAGGGGTGAACACTGAAGCTTTCTTT. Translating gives CASSLTSSRTGVNTEAFF.

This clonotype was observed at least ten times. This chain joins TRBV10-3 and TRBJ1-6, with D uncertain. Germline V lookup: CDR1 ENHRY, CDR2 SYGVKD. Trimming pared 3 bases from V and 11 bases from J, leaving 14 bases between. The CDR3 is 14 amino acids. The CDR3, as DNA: TGTGCCATCAGTGACCCAAAGGTCGGGCCACCCCTCCACTTT. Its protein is CAISDPKVGPPLHF.

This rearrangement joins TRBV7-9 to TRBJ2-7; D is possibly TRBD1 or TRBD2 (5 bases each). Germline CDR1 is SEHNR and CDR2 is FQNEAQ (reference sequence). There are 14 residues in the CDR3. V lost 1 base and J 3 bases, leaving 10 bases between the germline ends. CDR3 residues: CASSLGDGLYEQYF. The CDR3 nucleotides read TGTGCCAGCAGCTTAGGGGACGGCCTCTACGAGCAGTACTTC.

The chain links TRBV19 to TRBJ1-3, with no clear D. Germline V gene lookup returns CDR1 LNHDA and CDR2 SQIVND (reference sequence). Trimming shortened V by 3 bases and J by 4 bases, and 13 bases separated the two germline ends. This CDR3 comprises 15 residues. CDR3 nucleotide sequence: TGTGCCAGTAGTATGTCAGCGGGTGCGGGAAACACCATATATTTT. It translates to CASSMSAGAGNTIYF. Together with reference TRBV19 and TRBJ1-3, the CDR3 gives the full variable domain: DGGITQSPKYLFRKEGQNVTLSCEQNLNHDAMYWYRQDPGQGLRLIYYSQIVNDFQKGDIAEGYSVSREKKESFPLTVTSAQKNPTAFYLCASSMSAGAGNTIYFGEGSWLTVV.

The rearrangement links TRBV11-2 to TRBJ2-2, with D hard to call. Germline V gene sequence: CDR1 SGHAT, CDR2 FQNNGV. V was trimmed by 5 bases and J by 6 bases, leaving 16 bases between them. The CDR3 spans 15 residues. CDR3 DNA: TGTGCCAGCAGCAAAGAGGAAGCACCACCCGGGGAGCTGTTTTTT. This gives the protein CASSKEEAPPGELFF.

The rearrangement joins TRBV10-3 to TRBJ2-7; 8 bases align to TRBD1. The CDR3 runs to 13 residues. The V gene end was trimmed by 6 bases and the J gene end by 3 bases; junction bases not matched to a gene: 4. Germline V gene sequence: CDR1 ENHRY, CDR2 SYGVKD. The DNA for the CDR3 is TGTGCCATCAGACGGACAGGGCACTACGAGCAGTACGTC. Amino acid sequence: CAIRRTGHYEQYV.

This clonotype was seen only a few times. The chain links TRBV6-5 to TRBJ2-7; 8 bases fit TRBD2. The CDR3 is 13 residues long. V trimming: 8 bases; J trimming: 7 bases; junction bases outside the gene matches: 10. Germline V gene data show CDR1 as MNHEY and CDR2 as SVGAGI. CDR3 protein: CASSGGGLGEQYF. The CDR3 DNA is TGTGCCAGCTCCGGCGGGGGGCTGGGTGAGCAGTACTTC.